This T cell receptor beta chain was recorded in a study of blood T cells in healthy people across ages (dated by TCRdb to between 2014 and 2017). With regard to the full study: Template switching captured roughly one uniquely barcoded TCR beta cDNA molecule per two T cells in model experiments. Age-related changes in TCR beta repertoire diversity were measured in the study by deep sequencing normalized with unique cDNA molecular identifiers. The donors were divided into four age groups: young (average roughly 15 years), middle-aged (almost 40), aged (around 59) and long-lived (approximately 74). Donors of different ages were randomly distributed across sequencing lanes to avoid experimental bias. The study analyzed two additional independent replicas of 1 million unique cDNA reads from the same blood draw for two donors, one aged 18 to 30 and one aged 80 or older.

Comment on this clonotype: The specificity of this receptor is unknown. Nothing much larger sits one base from this clone, and base qualities are not available.

The donors were some 36 Caucasian individuals from Russia, aged about 6 to 95 years, who were systemically healthy. Around 9.8 milliliters of peripheral blood were collected from each donor into EDTA-treated Vacutainer tubes. Ficoll-Paque density-gradient centrifugation was used to isolate PBMCs, with at least 7 million obtained per sample. Trizol reagent was used to extract total RNA from PBMCs, with at least 6 micrograms per sample. For every donor, flow cytometry on a PBMC aliquot measured the percentage of naive CD45RAhigh/CD27high T cells. Its CDR3 holds 16 amino acids, cysteine through phenylalanine. The only DNA kept is the CDR3, 48 bases in frame from the first base. V drops 6 bases and J drops 8 bases, leaving 23 bases in between. Sequences SGHTA (CDR1) and FQGTGA (CDR2) are obtained from the germline V gene. Receptor libraries were prepared by 5' RACE. Sequenced on an Illumina HiSeq 2500. A second PCR of roughly 7 to 12 cycles was run with a J-beta primer mix and a sample-barcoded 5' primer. A unique molecular identifier was introduced onto each TCR beta cDNA molecule by a template-switch 5' adaptor carrying 12 random nucleotides. At least 2.5 million CDR3-containing paired-end reads were obtained from each sample. All of the RNA was converted into first-strand cDNA using the Mint cDNA synthesis kit, with a TRBC-specific oligonucleotide serving as the primer. After uracil-DNA glycosylase treatment, a first 18-cycle PCR used universal primers M1SS and BC2_uni_R on all cDNA. Regarding the original processing steps: Normalization of each sample was performed by random selection of 1 million high-quality reads, each carrying a distinct molecular identifier. Reads with shared molecular identifiers were discarded instead of being binned into consensus sequences. MiTCR, run with a Q25 quality threshold and the strictest error-elimination algorithm, handled CDR3 identification, clonotype clustering and error correction. A nonparametric unseen species model using Euler transformation provided a lower-bound estimate of total TCR beta diversity. TCRdb passed the public sequencing reads through fastp at Q25 and MiXCR, retaining productive beta sequences. Every distinct CDR3 protein forms one entry, paired with its most common genes and DNA. For this entry, the V and J calls and clone size follow TCRdb and not the study's own pipeline. Across this sample there are about 1 million distinct CDR3 sequences, with 40% to 45% seen only once. Under 20% of the sample belongs to the ten largest clones.

Study-level results and caveats: Estimates of total diversity based on one million sequenced T cells were considered lower bounds and underestimates. Since profiling was done on bulk unsorted PBMCs, naive and antigen-experienced compartments could not be conclusively compared. Because the CMV infection status of the donors was unknown, age-related changes in expanded clonotypes may potentially have been confounded. Compared with the aged group, the long-lived group had more naive CD4+ T cells, fewer expanded clones and increased TCR diversity, a pattern suggesting age selection. Observed TCR beta diversity per million T cells fell roughly linearly with age, and a significant reduction was already apparent by age about 43. A strong correlation was found between observed TCR beta diversity and the percentage of naive T cells measured by flow cytometry.

The chain couples TRBV7-3 to TRBJ2-1; the D gene is possibly TRBD2, with 6 bases matching. What was sequenced was blood. This sequence originates from a woman aged 55-70 years in good health. CDR3 loop: CASSFRGEVRADEQFF. The DNA sequence is given as TGTGCCAGCAGTTTTAGAGGGGAGGTGAGGGCGGATGAGCAGTTCTTC.